Shown below are 10 T cell receptor beta chains from a single sample sequenced in a study of blood T cells in healthy people across ages. Then a second PCR, running about 7 to 11 cycles, was carried out with a sample-barcoded 5' primer and a J-beta primer mix. TCRdb fed the 5' RACE reads into MiXCR, producing one record per CDR3 protein. The data contain 450,000 to 650,000 distinct CDR3 sequences, 20% to 30% of them seen just once; the ten biggest clones take up under 9%. The data also belong to a second study, concerning T cells of mothers and their children.

Sample: blood. The source of these receptors is a boy aged 5-17 years in good health.

This CDR3 reads CASSRSRVGSYEQYF. The CDR3 coding sequence is TGTGCCAGCAGCCGTAGCCGCGTCGGCTCCTACGAGCAGTACTTC. V is TRBV7-9 and J is TRBJ2-1, with D hard to call. The closer fit of TRBJ2-7 to the DNA end suggests the J call may be wrong. The CDR3 loop spans 15 amino acids. Germline V gene sequence: CDR1 SEHNR, CDR2 FQNEAQ (reference sequence).

This clonotype has only a few counts. V usage is TRBV10-3 and J usage is TRBJ2-1; the D gene is possibly TRBD1 (5 bases). The CDR3 length is 13 residues. From germline, CDR1 is ENHRY and CDR2 SYGVKD. The CDR3 protein is CASGQSSYNEQFF. The CDR3 region has the DNA TGTGCAAGTGGACAAAGCTCCTACAATGAGCAGTTCTTC.

This clonotype came up a few times. This chain connects TRBV15 to TRBJ1-2, with TRBD1 identical over 10 bases. Per the germline V gene, CDR1 is LNHNV and CDR2 is YYDKDF (reference sequence). Trimming took 3 bases from V and 5 from J; bases not matched to a gene: 6. This CDR3 region has 15 residues. CDR3 bases: TGTGCCACCAGCAGCGGGGACAGGGGCGGTTATGGCTACACCTTC. As protein: CATSSGDRGGYGYTF.

This clonotype was seen more than once but under ten times. The chain links TRBV27 to TRBJ2-5; D is perhaps TRBD2 (6 bases). The J call may be faulty, since TRBJ2-1 better matches the DNA end. Germline CDR1 is MNHEY and CDR2 is SMNVEV (reference sequence). The CDR3 length is 16 residues. As DNA, the CDR3 is TGTGCCAGCAGTTTATCGGGCGGGGCTACTCCGGGTGAGCAGTTCTTC. Amino acid sequence: CASSLSGGATPGEQFF.

This clonotype was seen a handful of times. This chain uses TRBV9 with TRBJ1-2; D gene ambiguous. Germline V gives CDR1 SGDLS, CDR2 YYNGEE. The CDR3 covers 13 residues. The V end lost 5 bases, the J end lost 3 bases, and 11 bases lay between the germline ends. The CDR3 bases are TGTGCCAGCAGTCCTATGGAGGACTATGGCTACACCTTC. It codes for CASSPMEDYGYTF.

The chain uses TRBV7-6 and TRBJ2-5, with D perhaps given as TRBD1 or TRBD2 (6 bases each). The V gene's germline CDR1 is SGHVS and CDR2 FNYEAQ. Trimming cost V 5 bases and J 5 bases, with 15 bases left between them. The CDR3 covers 14 residues. CDR3 in amino acids: CASSVRGALETQYF. CDR3 DNA: TGTGCCAGCAGCGTAAGGGGGGCTCTGGAGACCCAGTACTTC.

The rearrangement joins TRBV12-3 or TRBV12-4 to TRBJ2-7, with a weak D call TRBD1 (5 bases). V was shortened by 4 bases and J by 2 bases, with 15 bases between the two germline ends. The CDR3 loop spans 15 amino acids. DNA for the CDR3: TGTGCCAGCAGTTGGTTGGGGCGACCCGCCTACGAGCAGTACTTC. As protein: CASSWLGRPAYEQYF.

This clonotype was seen a few times. The chain combines TRBV6-6 with TRBJ1-2, with 8 bases aligning to TRBD1. The CDR3 contains 16 residues. Looked up from germline, CDR1 is MNHNY and CDR2 is SVGAGI (reference sequence). V gave up 2 bases and J gave up 3 bases; unmatched junction bases: 8. This CDR3 is CASSYNSQQGDYGYTF. The CDR3 DNA follows: TGTGCCAGCAGTTACAACTCTCAACAGGGGGACTATGGCTACACCTTC.

In this sample, this clonotype turned up a few times. The chain joins TRBV7-3 to TRBJ2-5, with a tentative D call TRBD1 (7 bases). The J call is in doubt because the DNA end fits TRBJ2-1 better. The CDR3 totals 17 residues. Germline loops: CDR1 SGHTA, CDR2 FQGTGA. CDR3 region: CASSFSGGTATYNEQFF. For the CDR3, the DNA is TGTGCCAGCAGCTTTTCCGGCGGGACAGCTACCTACAATGAGCAGTTCTTC.

Details on this clonotype: A clone one base away is much larger, so this may be a read error. The chain recombines TRBV28 with TRBJ2-1, with D tentatively TRBD1 (6 bases). The CDR3 loop spans 14 amino acids. Germline CDR1 MDHEN, CDR2 SYDVKM. V was cut by 2 bases and J by 8 bases, with 13 bases left in between. CDR3 sequence: CASSLNQRQDEQFF. Written as DNA, the CDR3 is TGTGCCAGCAGTTTAAATCAGAGACAGGATGAGCAGTTCTTC.